This passage covers 12 T cell receptor beta chains from one sample sequenced in a study of T cells in localized non-small cell lung cancer. The repertoire was sequenced with immunoSEQ multiplex PCR; TCRdb's copy has only in-frame clones and lacks some. The data show approximately 15,000 clones, with around 83% seen just once and under 25% held by the top ten. Source: peripheral blood, taken before any cancer treatment. The receptors derive from a female donor of 60 years or more with stage I squamous cell lung carcinoma.

This chain uses TRBV28 with TRBJ2-1; 9 positions match TRBD2. This CDR3 has 14 residues. CDR1 and CDR2 (germline): MDHEN, SYDVKM. V shed 7 bases, J shed 7 bases, and the junction held 8 bases outside the gene matches. In DNA, the CDR3 is TGTGCCAGCACGTTAGCGGGAGCCCGGAATGAGCAGTTCTTC. Amino acids: CASTLAGARNEQFF.

The chain uses TRBV10-3 and TRBJ1-3; no clear D. This CDR3 contains 12 residues. The germline CDR1 and CDR2 sequences are ENHRY and SYGVKD. V lost 6 bases, J lost 0 bases, and 3 bases lay in between. CDR3 sequence (DNA): TGTGCCATCAGGAGCTCTGGAAACACCATATATTTT. Amino acid sequence: CAIRSSGNTIYF.

The chain is built from TRBV2 and TRBJ1-1; 7 bases are shared with TRBD1. Trimming removed 2 bases from V and 10 bases from J; junction bases left unmatched: 13. Germline V CDR1 and CDR2: SNHLY, FYNNEI. CDR3 size: 15 residues. The CDR3 region has the DNA TGTGCCAGCAGTGAACCCAACCGCAGGGGGTGGGCAGCTTTCTTT. It yields the protein CASSEPNRRGWAAFF.

The sample holds a few counts of this clone. The CDR3 DNA follows: TGTGCCAGCAGTTCTCGGCTTTGGGGAGTGGGGTACAATGAGCAGTTCTTC. This encodes CASSSRLWGVGYNEQFF. The chain couples TRBV28 to TRBJ2-1, with TRBD2 as a possible D gene (5 bases). Between the trimmed V and J ends, which lost 4 bases and 4 bases, there was a span of 20 bases. Per germline, CDR1 MDHEN and CDR2 SYDVKM. There are 17 residues in the CDR3. The full variable domain, with the rest looked up from reference TRBV28 and TRBJ2-1, is DVKVTQSSRYLVKRTGEKVFLECVQDMDHENMFWYRQDPGLGLRLIYFSYDVKMKEKGDIPEGYSVSREKKERFSLILESASTNQTSMYLCASSSRLWGVGYNEQFFGPGTRLTVL.

The CDR3 protein is CASSMTGYGYTF. The CDR3 bases are TGTGCCAGTAGTATGACAGGATATGGCTACACCTTC. The gene calls are TRBV19 and TRBJ1-2, with D possibly matching TRBD1 (6 bases). The CDR3 runs to 12 residues. Germline V gene lookup returns CDR1 LNHDA and CDR2 SQIVND (reference sequence). Trimming pared 3 bases from V and 5 bases from J, leaving 7 bases between.

The chain employs TRBV7-9 and TRBJ2-7; TRBD1 agrees at 8 bases. The CDR3 covers 13 residues. The germline V gene has CDR1 SEHNR and CDR2 FQNEAQ (reference sequence). The V segment lost 4 bases and the J segment 4 bases; nucleotides outside the gene matches: 3. The CDR3 is CASSWTGIYEQYF. DNA for the CDR3: TGTGCCAGCAGCTGGACAGGGATTTACGAGCAGTACTTC.

This clone was counted a single time. The chain is built from TRBV5-1 and TRBJ2-5; 10 bases are shared with TRBD1. Per germline, CDR1 SGHRS and CDR2 YFSETQ. V shed 4 bases and J 1 base; nucleotides not matched to a gene: 7. The CDR3 is 16 amino acids. The CDR3, as DNA: TGCGCCAGCAGCCTGACAGGGGGCTCTCTCCAAGAGACCCAGTACTTC. Amino acids: CASSLTGGSLQETQYF.

The chain links TRBV28 to TRBJ2-2; maybe TRBD2 (5 bases). CDR1 and CDR2 (germline): MDHEN, SYDVKM. The CDR3 is made up of 15 amino acids. Trimming took off 3 bases at V and 7 bases at J, with 15 bases between the two ends. CDR3 sequence: CASSFTRAPNGELFF. CDR3 DNA: TGTGCCAGCAGTTTTACGAGGGCGCCGAACGGGGAGCTGTTTTTT.

The chain carries TRBV4-2 and TRBJ1-2; D might be TRBD1 (5 bases). Trimming removed 1 base at V and 8 bases at J, with 14 bases between. Germline values: CDR1 LGHNA, CDR2 YNFKEQ. CDR3 size: 14 residues. CDR3: CASSQALQGQGYTF. The CDR3 DNA sequence: TGTGCCAGCAGCCAAGCTTTACAAGGACAAGGCTACACCTTC.

The J gene is TRBJ1-6, the V gene TRBV6-5; D unclear. Trimming left V 5 bases short and J 5 bases short, with 10 bases between. Germline V gene lookup returns CDR1 MNHEY and CDR2 SVGAGI. CDR3 length equals 14 residues. CDR3 coding DNA: TGTGCCAGCAGTGCGGACGGGGATAATTCACCCCTCCACTTT. Protein: CASSADGDNSPLHF.

This chain links TRBV6-1 with TRBJ1-5, with D perhaps matching TRBD1 (5 bases). Trimming cost V 0 bases and J 5 bases, with 14 bases left between them. Germline V lookup: CDR1 MNHNS, CDR2 SASEGT. The CDR3 consists of 16 residues. CDR3 in DNA: TGTGCCAGCAGTGAAGCGAGGGACCGTTCATATCAGCCCCAGCATTTT. Translation: CASSEARDRSYQPQHF.

This clone was detected once. The chain combines TRBV7-2 with TRBJ2-1; 12 bases match TRBD2. V gave up 1 base and J gave up 14 bases; unmatched junction bases: 3. Germline V gene sequence: CDR1 SGHTA, CDR2 FQGNSA. This CDR3 has 13 residues. CDR3: CASSLDPSGGEFF. The CDR3 nucleotides are TGTGCCAGCAGCTTAGACCCTAGCGGGGGGGAGTTCTTC.